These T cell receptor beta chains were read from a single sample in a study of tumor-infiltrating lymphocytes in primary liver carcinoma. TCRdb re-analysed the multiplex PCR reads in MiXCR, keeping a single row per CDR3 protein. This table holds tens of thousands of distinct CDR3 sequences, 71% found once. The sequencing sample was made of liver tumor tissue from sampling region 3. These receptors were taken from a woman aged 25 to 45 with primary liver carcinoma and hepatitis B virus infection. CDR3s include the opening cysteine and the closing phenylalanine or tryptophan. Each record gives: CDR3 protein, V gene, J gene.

CDR3: CASSLSVTDEQFF
V: TRBV11-2
J: TRBJ2-1

CDR3: CASRQSVWLGDPDDTQYF
V: TRBV4-3
J: TRBJ2-3

CDR3: CASSSLCVGYTF
V: TRBV6-5
J: TRBJ1-2

CDR3: CSAVRDRRFYNYTF
V: TRBV20-1
J: TRBJ1-2

CDR3: CASSEEWGINQLLHF
V: TRBV6-1
J: TRBJ1-5

CDR3: CARGLVVGLVGEEQYF
V: TRBV11-2
J: TRBJ2-7

CDR3: CASSFCRGTDTQYF
V: TRBV12-3/TRBV12-4
J: TRBJ2-3

CDR3: CTSSLGLAGGVTPEQFF
V: TRBV11-3
J: TRBJ2-1

CDR3: CASSRPGQIYNEQFF
V: TRBV18
J: TRBJ2-1

CDR3: CASSDQRNTDAFF
V: TRBV2
J: TRBJ1-1

CDR3: CASSAGLEIYGCTF
V: TRBV4-3
J: TRBJ1-2

CDR3: CSVRARGFGDTQYF
V: TRBV29-1
J: TRBJ2-3

CDR3: CASTHGGGTDAFF
V: TRBV11-2
J: TRBJ1-1

CDR3: CTSSILAGGPRSNTGELLF
V: TRBV4-3
J: TRBJ2-2

CDR3: CSVERSGTGELFF
V: TRBV29-1
J: TRBJ2-2

CDR3: CDSSLMKYDYTF
V: TRBV7-9
J: TRBJ1-2

CDR3: CASSHAVTGGRICYEQYF
V: TRBV4-3
J: TRBJ2-7

CDR3: CASSLQGVAYEQYF
V: TRBV5-6
J: TRBJ2-7

CDR3: CASSVETGDTEELFF
V: TRBV11-2
J: TRBJ2-2

CDR3: CASSADPGATRELFF
V: TRBV4-1
J: TRBJ2-2

CDR3: CASSPEGNRAPVANVLTF
V: TRBV27
J: TRBJ2-6

CDR3: CTSSLIVGLAWEEQYF
V: TRBV11-2
J: TRBJ2-7

CDR3: CASNEAQPELAGIVETQYF
V: TRBV6-1
J: TRBJ2-5

CDR3: CASSHEGAMNTEAFF
V: TRBV4-1
J: TRBJ1-1

CDR3: CASTDGTYTEAFF
V: TRBV6-5
J: TRBJ1-1

CDR3: CVSKRATDLTTNEKLFF
V: TRBV6-5
J: TRBJ1-4

CDR3: CASSFLQGPSYEHYF
V: TRBV11-2
J: TRBJ2-7

CDR3: CASSSRRGVYNEQFF
V: TRBV11-3
J: TRBJ2-1

CDR3: CASRWWTDWRLQETQYF
V: TRBV11-3
J: TRBJ2-5

CDR3: CASGTGTTLMNEQLF
V: TRBV12-5
J: TRBJ2-1

CDR3: CTSSGIHIIAGADNEQFF
V: TRBV25-1
J: TRBJ2-1

CDR3: CASSLGPGSVEKLFF
V: TRBV7-8
J: TRBJ1-4

CDR3: CASSHWPQPQHF
V: TRBV28
J: TRBJ1-5

CDR3: CSSSARDRGRERWSNTEALF
V: TRBV11-2
J: TRBJ1-1

CDR3: CASRADTYEQYF
V: TRBV7-9
J: TRBJ2-7

CDR3: CASSQSWGTEAFF
V: TRBV4-1
J: TRBJ1-1

CDR3: CAGSGAAPGNTIYF
V: TRBV6-1
J: TRBJ1-3

CDR3: CAISTGTTMKTEASF
V: TRBV10-3
J: TRBJ1-1

CDR3: CASSLGLGRTDTQYF
V: TRBV11-2
J: TRBJ2-3

CDR3: CANSLVVGLAGEKQYF
V: TRBV11-2
J: TRBJ2-7

CDR3: CVSSLVAYEQYF
V: TRBV7-8
J: TRBJ2-7

CDR3: CASSSRQGNTGELFF
V: TRBV12-3/TRBV12-4
J: TRBJ2-2

CDR3: CANSPSQGPTGELFF
V: TRBV11-2
J: TRBJ2-2

CDR3: CASRYTGGRADAFF
V: TRBV11-2
J: TRBJ1-1

CDR3: CAISETDRGSWIDTQYF
V: TRBV10-3
J: TRBJ2-3

CDR3: CANAGQGHGGSYEQYF
V: TRBV28
J: TRBJ2-7

CDR3: CASKPQGMSSEQYF
V: TRBV19
J: TRBJ2-7

CDR3: CATSDFAGEGNNEQFF
V: TRBV24-1
J: TRBJ2-1

CDR3: CASSETLPGGAADSGELFF
V: TRBV6-1
J: TRBJ2-2

CDR3: CASSPGPQLNTGELFF
V: TRBV11-2
J: TRBJ2-2

CDR3: CASSLVPGGTDTQYF
V: TRBV11-3
J: TRBJ2-3

CDR3: CSVERRDRGYNEQFF
V: TRBV29-1
J: TRBJ2-1